The rows below give T cell receptor beta chains drawn from one sample of a study of Ad26.COV2.S vaccination and SARS-CoV-2 variants. Measured with immunoSEQ multiplex PCR; TCRdb has only the in-frame clones, and not every one. The sample lists roughly 320,000 clones, about 85% occurring once. Source: peripheral blood, taken in a trial of Ad26.COV2.S vaccine versus placebo. The receptors derive from a person between 18 and 60 years old who received the Ad26.COV2.S COVID-19 vaccine or a placebo. Both conserved end residues are part of each CDR3. The order of the fields is J gene, V gene, D gene, clone size, CDR3 DNA, CDR3 protein. The D gene is left open where the match is weak. Clone size is given for some rows only: seen once, a few or many times, or a class if the clone is expanded.

TRBJ1-4 | TRBV28 | TRBD1 | . | TGTGCCAGCGGGACAGGGGTTACCGAAAAACTGTTTTTT | CASGTGVTEKLFF
TRBJ2-3 | TRBV19 | . | . | TGTGCCAGTAGTACCCGACGCCCTCCCCAAGATACGCAGTATTTT | CASSTRRPPQDTQYF
TRBJ1-1 | TRBV7-9 | . | many | TGTGCCAGCAGCCCCCAGGGAGCCACTGAAGCTTTCTTT | CASSPQGATEAFF
TRBJ1-6 | TRBV5-1 | . | few | TGCGCCAGCAGCTTGTCGGCGGGATCGGGGAATTCACCCCTCCACTTT | CASSLSAGSGNSPLHF
TRBJ2-3 | TRBV19 | TRBD2 | . | TGTGCCAGTAGTATAGCGGGGGGAAGGACCTTCACAGATACGCAGTATTTT | CASSIAGGRTFTDTQYF
TRBJ2-7 | TRBV7-6 | . | . | TGTGCCAGCAGCTTAGTGGGGTACGAGCAGTACTTC | CASSLVGYEQYF
TRBJ1-4 | TRBV7-9 | TRBD1 | . | TGTGCCAGCAGTCAACAGGGGGCCGGGAATGAAAAACTGTTTTTT | CASSQQGAGNEKLFF
TRBJ2-3 | TRBV19 | . | . | TGTGCCAGTAAGAGACAGAGGACGGGAGATACGCAGTATTTT | CASKRQRTGDTQYF
TRBJ2-2 | TRBV12-5 | . | . | TGTGCTAGTGGTTTGGTAGTAGGGTCGAACACCGGGGAGCTGTTTTTT | CASGLVVGSNTGELFF
TRBJ2-6 | TRBV3-1/TRBV3-2 | . | . | TGTGCCAGCAGCCGAAGACGGGGGTCTGGGGCCAACGTCCTGACTTTC | CASSRRRGSGANVLTF
TRBJ2-7 | TRBV11-1 | . | . | TGTGCCAGCAGCTCAGATGTTCTCCTTAACGAGCAGTACTTC | CASSSDVLLNEQYF
TRBJ1-3 | TRBV5-1 | TRBD1 | once | TGCGCCAGCAGTCCCGGGACAGGGTATCGAGGAGGAAACACCATATATTTT | CASSPGTGYRGGNTIYF
TRBJ2-1 | TRBV28 | . | . | TGTGCCAGCAGTTTAAGTATTTTATTGGGTGGCAATGAGCAGTTCTTC | CASSLSILLGGNEQFF
TRBJ1-4 | TRBV7-2 | . | . | TGTGCCAGCAGCTTCTGGGGGAGTGAAAAACTGTTTTTT | CASSFWGSEKLFF
TRBJ1-6 | TRBV5-1 | TRBD1 | once | TGCGCCAGCAGCGTCGGGACAGGGCTCCAATCACCCCTCCACTTT | CASSVGTGLQSPLHF
TRBJ2-1 | TRBV12-5 | TRBD2 | . | TGTGCTAGTGGTTTGGTATGGGAGTTTGGCGGGGGGATATCGTACAATGAGCAGTTCTTC | CASGLVWEFGGGISYNEQFF
TRBJ2-7 | TRBV24-1 | . | . | TGTGCCACCAGTGATTCCCAGGTTTGGGAGCAGTACTTC | CATSDSQVWEQYF
TRBJ2-5 | TRBV12-5 | . | . | TGTGCTAGTGGTTTGGTACCTCTGGAGACCCAGTACTTC | CASGLVPLETQYF
TRBJ1-1 | TRBV19 | . | . | TGTGCCAGTAGTCCCTGGGGCGGTTTGAACACTGAAGCTTTCTTT | CASSPWGGLNTEAFF
TRBJ2-1 | TRBV11-2 | . | many | TGTGCCAGCAGCTCCGATCCCACAGGGATTAATGAGCAGTTCTTC | CASSSDPTGINEQFF
TRBJ2-5 | TRBV5-1 | TRBD2 | . | TGCGCCAGCAGCTCACCCGGACTAGCGGACAACCAAGAGACCCAGTACTTC | CASSSPGLADNQETQYF
TRBJ2-3 | TRBV27 | TRBD1 | . | TGTGCCAGCAGTTTCCCGTTACTTCAGGGGGCGGTGGAAACAGATACGCAGTATTTT | CASSFPLLQGAVETDTQYF
TRBJ2-7 | TRBV28 | TRBD2 | once | TGTGCCATCCGCAGGGACGGGGGGGACCGAGGGTACTTC | CAIRRDGGDRGYF
TRBJ1-2 | TRBV5-1 | . | . | TGCGCCAGCAGCTTGGGTGGGGATGGCTACACCTTC | CASSLGGDGYTF
TRBJ1-1 | TRBV6-5 | . | . | TGTGCCAGCGGGAAGGGATGGACGGACACTGAAGCTTTCTTT | CASGKGWTDTEAFF
TRBJ2-5 | TRBV9 | . | . | TGTGCCAGCAGCTCCACAGGGAGGGTTCAAGAGACCCAGTACTTC | CASSSTGRVQETQYF
TRBJ1-1 | TRBV20-1 | . | . | TGCAGTGCTAAGAGGGCAGGTGAAGCTTTCTTT | CSAKRAGEAFF
TRBJ1-3 | TRBV12-3/TRBV12-4 | . | . | TGTGCCACCCAAGGGATCTCTGGAAACACCATATATTTT | CATQGISGNTIYF